This T cell receptor beta chain was identified in a study of cytomegalovirus exposure and HLA in healthy donors. Overall study: The Caucasian-associated ancestry cluster contained approximately 81% of the approximately 400 genotyped donors.

The CDR3 is made up of 12 amino acids. Germline CDR1 reads SEHNR; CDR2 reads FQNEAQ (reference sequence). Trimming removed 5 bases from V and 4 bases from J, with 9 bases in between. In the case of this clone: Its target is unknown.

In the PCR, 60 Vbeta and 13 Jbeta primers were used. Clones were sequenced by immunoSEQ multiplex PCR, and TCRdb holds only the in-frame ones, with some missing. The sample yields more than 85,000 clones, just over 75% seen once. Findings of the study overall: Donors belonging to an Asian-associated ancestry cluster reportedly showed fewer N-insertions in productive TCRs than the 666-donor mean, according to what a later analysis found. Researchers reported in a later analysis that a missense DCLRE1C variant was tied to TCR beta V- and J-gene trimming. The likely origin of a cluster of highly shared sequence variants was a sequencing artifact.

This TCR was sampled from a young man in good health and CMV-seropositive. V gene TRBV7-9 combines with J gene TRBJ2-7, with D possibly TRBD1 on 6 matching bases. Material for sequencing was PBMCs. This CDR3 is CASSVQGYEQYF. In DNA, the CDR3 is TGTGCCAGCAGCGTACAGGGTTACGAGCAGTACTTC. Looking up the rest from reference TRBV7-9 and TRBJ2-7 gives the full variable domain: DTGVSQNPRHKITKRGQNVTFRCDPISEHNRLYWYRQTLGQGPEFLTYFQNEAQLEKSRLLSDRFSAERPKGSFSTLEIQRTEQGDSAMYLCASSVQGYEQYFGPGTRLTVT.